Detailed here is one T cell receptor beta chain. Its specificity is unknown. CDR1 and CDR2 (germline): MNHEY, SVGEGT. The CDR3 sequence is 14 residues long. V lost 5 bases, J lost 4 bases, and 5 bases stayed unmatched. The data were taken from a study of T cell responses to AZD1222 COVID-19 vaccine. Study-wide points: Baseline seropositivity characterized only a handful of AZD1222 recipients. Compared with day 0, the breadth and depth of the Spike-specific TCR repertoire rose significantly after two doses of AZD1222. Spike-wide vaccine-associated CD4 TCRs dominated at 160-218 and 743-854. Only after the peak T cell response were repertoires sampled.

The protocol was immunoSEQ multiplex PCR, while the TCRdb copy is restricted to in-frame clones and leaves out a portion. The repertoire includes about 56,000 clones, 80% to 90% of them detected once, and more than 13% sits in the top ten. V gene TRBV6-2 or TRBV6-3 combines with J gene TRBJ2-7, with TRBD1 matching 10 bases. The sequenced sample was peripheral blood, obtained on day 0 of AZD1222 vaccination. The TCR was taken from an adult in good health. The CDR3 region has the DNA TGTGCCAGCAGTACCGTGGACAGGGGGTACGAGCAGTACTTC. This encodes CASSTVDRGYEQYF.